This T cell receptor (beta chain) was identified in a study of cytomegalovirus exposure and HLA in healthy donors. Overall study context: The roughly 120 validation repertoires used the same platform as the approximately 700 first-cohort repertoires (as reported by a later analysis). Study observations and caveats: Most observed TCR sequences were rare, whereas some public TCRs were detected in many donors. Published work reported that the classifier diagnosed cytomegalovirus status with high specificity and sensitivity.

To note about this clone: The antigen is not known.

Repertoires were generated with immunoSEQ multiplex PCR, while TCRdb's copy carries only in-frame clones and drops some. This sample carries some 170,000 clones, 87% of them seen once, and the ten largest clones take approximately 1.5%. The donors were members of the validation cohort, which comprised more than 90 subjects and was separate from the first cohort of fewer than 700 subjects. Trimming stripped 0 bases from V and 7 bases from J, with 11 bases between. Germline values: CDR1 SGHTS, CDR2 YDEGEE. The CDR3 length is 13 residues. The receptor was isolated from a young woman in good health and CMV-seronegative. What was sequenced was PBMCs. The chain joins TRBV5-8 to TRBJ2-7; D remains unclear. CDR3 residues: CASSLDRGWEQYF. The CDR3 bases are TGTGCCAGCAGCTTGGATCGAGGTTGGGAGCAGTACTTC.